This section outlines one TCR beta chain sequence together with its context. The CDR3 loop spans 14 amino acids. Germline CDR1 SEHNR, CDR2 FQNEAQ (reference sequence). Deletions cut 3 bases from V and 6 bases from J, with 12 bases between. The data derive from a study of liver allograft versus peripheral blood T cells. The wider study: T cell receptor repertoires in transplanted livers were compared with those in recipients' peripheral blood.

MiXCR was run by TCRdb on the reads, yielding one entry per CDR3 protein. This table has 5,000 to 6,500 distinct CDR3 sequences, about a sixth appearing once. V is TRBV7-9 and J is TRBJ2-1; D perhaps matches TRBD2 (6 bases). The receptor was isolated from a human patient who had a liver transplant. Some T cells may be transferred from the graft donor. CDR3 in amino acids: CASSLGREINEQFF. Written as DNA, the CDR3 is TGTGCCAGCAGCTTGGGTCGGGAGATCAATGAGCAGTTCTTC.